This entry is about one T cell receptor (beta chain). It lacks a known antigen. No much larger clone is present one base from it, and per-base qualities are unavailable. This record comes from a study of Tregs in tolerant kidney transplant recipients (dated by TCRdb to the late 2010s). Notes on the research overall: Transplants used related donors with nonmyeloablative bone marrow transplantation; mixed chimerism was transient in the human trials. Before combined kidney and bone marrow transplantation, this study identified donor-specific regulatory T cells using TCRbeta sequencing and then followed those same cells after transplant.

Per the publication, the time point label means: blood sample drawn before combined kidney and bone marrow transplant. Unstimulated Tregs (CD4+CD25+CD127-), CD4+ non-Tregs (CD4+CD25-), CD4 and CD8 cells were FACS-sorted from thawed PBMCs. The patients were a few recipients of combined kidney and bone marrow transplants from the ITN036ST trial, and samples were available only for these trial subjects. Healthy control blood was separated into PBMCs by Ficoll density gradient and cryopreserved, and patient PBMCs were collected both before and after transplant. The full study reports these points: Because the study included only a small number of patients, the results must be confirmed in larger populations and under other immunosuppression protocols. Donor-specific Treg expansion was found to exceed global Treg expansion in tolerant patients, suggesting antigen-driven rather than nonspecific expansion. For some patients, the PCR primers changed as time went on, which meant samples from those patients could not be compared with one another at the nucleotide level. Biological reproducibility was not directly addressed, though technical replication error appeared minimal. Expanding Tregs with activated donor B cells appeared to identify the most biologically relevant and donor-specific TCRbeta repertoire.

CDR1 and CDR2, looked up from the germline V gene, are LGHNA and YNFKEQ. A distance of 16 bases separates the germline ends of V and J, which lose 3 bases and 4 bases respectively. Taken from cysteine to phenylalanine, the CDR3 has 16 residues. The DNA shown is the 48-base CDR3, in frame from base 1. For TCRbeta CDR3 sequencing, genomic DNA from the sorted cells was extracted using the QIAGEN DNeasy Blood and Tissue Kit. High-throughput TCRbeta CDR3 sequencing, including PCR amplification with bias correction and internal controls, was performed commercially through immunoSEQ. The published analysis was carried out like this. Unique productive TCRbeta sequences were defined by CDR3 nucleotide sequence where primers matched, and otherwise by CDR3 amino acid sequence together with Vbeta and Jbeta genes. To correct for sorting error, sequences found in more than one sorted population at a frequency ratio of 2:1 or less were discarded, and the remaining shared sequences were assigned to the population with the higher frequency. A sequence counted as donor-reactive if, in CFSE-low cells, the sequence had a frequency of at least 0.01% and was expanded at least 5-fold compared with unstimulated cells. Jensen-Shannon divergence calculated on the top 100 TCRbeta sequences ranked by frequency was used to measure repertoire divergence. For samples with multiple sequencing runs, sorting error was corrected separately for each run before the runs were pooled. TCRdb obtained this table from immuneACCESS and retained in-frame rearrangements with V and J assigned. These tables miss some clones; where compared with another copy, unresolved V genes account for less than half of the shortfall, and the remainder is unexplained. The DNA was the basis for D and trimming; V, J and clone size are from that table. In this sample the table shows about 77,000 clones, around 98% of which occur a single time. Jointly, the top ten make up over 0.45% of the sample.

The sequence is built from TRBV4-2 and TRBJ1-3; perhaps TRBD1 is the D gene, with 6 bases matching. The TCR sequence derives from a human donor who received a combined kidney and bone marrow transplant. The specimen comprised CD4+ T cells from blood, sampled before the transplant. The encoded CDR3 is CASSQGHPKGGNTIYF. The DNA is TGTGCCAGCAGCCAGGGACACCCAAAAGGGGGAAACACCATATATTTT.